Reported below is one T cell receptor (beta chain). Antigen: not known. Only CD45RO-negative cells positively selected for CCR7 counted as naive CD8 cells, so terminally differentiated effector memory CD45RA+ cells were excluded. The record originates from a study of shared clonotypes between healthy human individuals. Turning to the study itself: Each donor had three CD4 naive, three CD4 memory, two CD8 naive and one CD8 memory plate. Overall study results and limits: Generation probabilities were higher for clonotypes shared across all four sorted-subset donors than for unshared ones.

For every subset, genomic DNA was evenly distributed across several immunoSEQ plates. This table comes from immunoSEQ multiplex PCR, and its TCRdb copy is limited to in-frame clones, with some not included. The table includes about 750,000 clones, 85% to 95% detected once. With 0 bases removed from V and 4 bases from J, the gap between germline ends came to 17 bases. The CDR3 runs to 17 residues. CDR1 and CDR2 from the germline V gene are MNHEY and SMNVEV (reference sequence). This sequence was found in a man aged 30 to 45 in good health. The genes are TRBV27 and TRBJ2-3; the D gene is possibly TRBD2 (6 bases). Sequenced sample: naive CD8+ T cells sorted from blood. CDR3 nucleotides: TGTGCCAGCAGTTTATCGACTAGAACTGGGATGGCAGATACGCAGTATTTT. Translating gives CASSLSTRTGMADTQYF.